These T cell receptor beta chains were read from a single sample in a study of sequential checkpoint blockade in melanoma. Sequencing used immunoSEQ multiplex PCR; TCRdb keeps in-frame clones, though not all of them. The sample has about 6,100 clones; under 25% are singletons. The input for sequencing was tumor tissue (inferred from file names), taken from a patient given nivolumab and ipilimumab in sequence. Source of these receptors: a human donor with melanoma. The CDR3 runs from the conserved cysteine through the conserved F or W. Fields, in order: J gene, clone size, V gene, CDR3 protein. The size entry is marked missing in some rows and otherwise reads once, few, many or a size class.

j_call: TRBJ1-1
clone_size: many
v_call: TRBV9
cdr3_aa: CASSAGDGSNTEAFF

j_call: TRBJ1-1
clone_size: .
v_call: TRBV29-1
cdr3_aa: CSVRLLNTEAFF

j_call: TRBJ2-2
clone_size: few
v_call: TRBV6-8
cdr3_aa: CASRGLANTGELFF

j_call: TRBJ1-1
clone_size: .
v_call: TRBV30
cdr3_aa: CAWRSGGTEAFF

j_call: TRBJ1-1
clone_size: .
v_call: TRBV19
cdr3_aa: CASSSWGGANTEAFF

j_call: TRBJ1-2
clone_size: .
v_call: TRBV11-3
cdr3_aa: CASTGQGQGNYGYTF

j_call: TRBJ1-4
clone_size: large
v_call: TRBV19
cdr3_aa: CASSIGPPHEKLFF

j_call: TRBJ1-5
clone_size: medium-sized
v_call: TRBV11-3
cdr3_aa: CASSLVAHGNQPQHF

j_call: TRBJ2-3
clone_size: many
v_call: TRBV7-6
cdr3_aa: CASSLLGSTDTQYF

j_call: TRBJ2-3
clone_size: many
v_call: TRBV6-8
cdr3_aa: CASSYSILATSEYTDTQYF